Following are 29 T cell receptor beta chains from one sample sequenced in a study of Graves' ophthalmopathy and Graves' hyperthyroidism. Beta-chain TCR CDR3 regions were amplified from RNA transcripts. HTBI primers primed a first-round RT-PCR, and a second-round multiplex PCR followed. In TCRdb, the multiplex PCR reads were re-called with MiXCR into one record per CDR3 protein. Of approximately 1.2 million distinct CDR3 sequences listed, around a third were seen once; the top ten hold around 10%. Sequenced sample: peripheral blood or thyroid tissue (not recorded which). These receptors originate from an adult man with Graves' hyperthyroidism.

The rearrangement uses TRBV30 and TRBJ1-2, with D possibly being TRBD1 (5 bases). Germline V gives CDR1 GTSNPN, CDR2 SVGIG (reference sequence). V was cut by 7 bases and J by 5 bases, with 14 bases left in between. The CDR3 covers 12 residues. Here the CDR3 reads CASWGRRYGYTF. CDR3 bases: TGTGCCTCCTGGGGACGGCGTTATGGCTACACCTTC.

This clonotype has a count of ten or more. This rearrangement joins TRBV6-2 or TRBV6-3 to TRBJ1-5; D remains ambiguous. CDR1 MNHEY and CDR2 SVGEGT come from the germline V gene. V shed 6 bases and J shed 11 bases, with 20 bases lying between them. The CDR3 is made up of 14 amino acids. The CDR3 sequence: CASSSVGGPVSQHF. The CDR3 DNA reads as TGTGCCAGCAGCTCAGTGGGCGGACCGGTGTCCCAGCATTTT.

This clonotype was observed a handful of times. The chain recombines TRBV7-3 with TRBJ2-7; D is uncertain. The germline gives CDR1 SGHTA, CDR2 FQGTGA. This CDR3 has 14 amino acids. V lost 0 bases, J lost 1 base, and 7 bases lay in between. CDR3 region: CASSLTPSSYEQYF. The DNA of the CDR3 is TGTGCCAGCAGCTTAACCCCCTCTTCCTACGAGCAGTACTTC. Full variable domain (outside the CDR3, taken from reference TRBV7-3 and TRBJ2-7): GAGVSQTPSNKVTEKGKYVELRCDPISGHTALYWYRQSLGQGPEFLIYFQGTGAADDSGLPNDRFFAVRPEGSVSTLKIQRTERGDSAVYLCASSLTPSSYEQYFGPGTRLTVT.

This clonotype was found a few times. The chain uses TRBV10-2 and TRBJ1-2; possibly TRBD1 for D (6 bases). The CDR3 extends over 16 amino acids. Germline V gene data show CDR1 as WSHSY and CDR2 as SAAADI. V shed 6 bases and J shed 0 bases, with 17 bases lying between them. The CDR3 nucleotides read TGCGCCAGCAGCTTGGCCCCCCGGGACACTAACTATGGCTACACCTTC. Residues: CASSLAPRDTNYGYTF.

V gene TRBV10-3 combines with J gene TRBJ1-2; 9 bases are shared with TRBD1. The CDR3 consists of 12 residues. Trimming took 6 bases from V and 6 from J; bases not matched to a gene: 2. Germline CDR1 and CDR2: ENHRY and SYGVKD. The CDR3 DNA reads TGTGCCATCAGGGACAGGGGCAATGGCTACACCTTC. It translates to CAIRDRGNGYTF.

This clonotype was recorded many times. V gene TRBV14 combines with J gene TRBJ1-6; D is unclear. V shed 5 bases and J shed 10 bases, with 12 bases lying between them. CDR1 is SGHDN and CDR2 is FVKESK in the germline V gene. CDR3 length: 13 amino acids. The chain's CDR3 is CASSSAWMSPLHF. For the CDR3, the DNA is TGTGCCAGCAGCTCGGCCTGGATGTCACCCCTCCACTTT.

The CDR3 coding sequence is TGTGCCACCAGTGACTTACCGGGACAGGAAAATCAAGAGACCCAGCATTTT. Translation gives CATSDLPGQENQETQHF. The J gene is TRBJ1-5, the V gene TRBV24-1; 8 bases are shared with TRBD1. The CDR3 covers 17 residues. CDR1 is KGHDR and CDR2 is SFDVKD in the germline V gene. Trimming cost V 4 bases and J 11 bases; bases outside gene matches: 18.

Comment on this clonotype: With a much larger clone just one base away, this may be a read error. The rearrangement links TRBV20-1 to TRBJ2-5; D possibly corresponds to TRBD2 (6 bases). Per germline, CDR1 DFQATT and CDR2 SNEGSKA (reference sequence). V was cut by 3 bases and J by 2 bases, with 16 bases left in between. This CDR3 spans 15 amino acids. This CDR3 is CSASMAGGTQETQYF. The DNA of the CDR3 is TGCAGTGCTAGTATGGCTGGCGGGACTCAAGAGACCCAGTACTTC.

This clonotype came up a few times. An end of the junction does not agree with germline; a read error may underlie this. Here the CDR3 reads CASSLPSGTSGRWNEQYF. The CDR3 DNA reads as TGTGCCAGCAGTTTGCCCTCAGGTACTAGCGGGAGATGGAACGAGCAGTACTTC. This chain uses TRBV10-3 with TRBJ2-7, with TRBD2 identical over 11 bases. The CDR3 has 18 amino acids. Germline V gene data show CDR1 as ENHRY and CDR2 as SYGVKD.

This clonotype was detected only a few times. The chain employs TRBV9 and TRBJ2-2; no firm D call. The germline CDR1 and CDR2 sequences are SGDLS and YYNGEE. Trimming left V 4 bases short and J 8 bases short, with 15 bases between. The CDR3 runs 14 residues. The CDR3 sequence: CASSPNLELGELFF. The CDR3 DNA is TGTGCCAGCAGCCCTAACCTTGAGCTTGGGGAGCTGTTTTTT.

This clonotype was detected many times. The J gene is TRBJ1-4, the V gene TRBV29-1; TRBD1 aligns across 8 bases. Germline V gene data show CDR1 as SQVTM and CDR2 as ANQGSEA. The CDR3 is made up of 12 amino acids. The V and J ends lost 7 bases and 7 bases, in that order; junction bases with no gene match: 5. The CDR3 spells CSAGGSREKLFF. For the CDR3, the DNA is TGCAGCGCAGGGGGCTCTCGTGAAAAACTGTTTTTT.

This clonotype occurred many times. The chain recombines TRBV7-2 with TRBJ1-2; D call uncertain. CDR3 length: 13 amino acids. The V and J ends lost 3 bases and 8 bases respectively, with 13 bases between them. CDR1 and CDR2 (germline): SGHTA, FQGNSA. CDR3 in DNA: TGTGCCAGCAGCTTGGGCAGTCTAGGCGGCTACACCTTC. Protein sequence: CASSLGSLGGYTF.

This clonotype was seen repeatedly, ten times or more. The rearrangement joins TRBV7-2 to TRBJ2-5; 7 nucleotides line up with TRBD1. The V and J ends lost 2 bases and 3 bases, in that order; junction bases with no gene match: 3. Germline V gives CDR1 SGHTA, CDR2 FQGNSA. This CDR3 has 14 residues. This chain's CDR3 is CASSLYRGKETQYF. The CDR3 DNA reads TGTGCCAGCAGCTTATACAGGGGTAAAGAGACCCAGTACTTC. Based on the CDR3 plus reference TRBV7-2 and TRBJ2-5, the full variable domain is GAGVSQSPSNKVTEKGKDVELRCDPISGHTALYWYRQSLGQGLEFLIYFQGNSAPDKSGLPSDRFSAERTGGSVSTLTIQRTQQEDSAVYLCASSLYRGKETQYFGPGTRLLVL.

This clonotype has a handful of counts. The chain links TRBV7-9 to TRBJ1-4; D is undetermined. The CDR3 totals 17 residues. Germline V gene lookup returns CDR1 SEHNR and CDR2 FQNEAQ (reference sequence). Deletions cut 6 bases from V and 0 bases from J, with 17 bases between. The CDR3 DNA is TGTGCCAGCAGTTACGATCTGGGATCTGCAACTAATGAAAAACTGTTTTTT. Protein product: CASSYDLGSATNEKLFF.

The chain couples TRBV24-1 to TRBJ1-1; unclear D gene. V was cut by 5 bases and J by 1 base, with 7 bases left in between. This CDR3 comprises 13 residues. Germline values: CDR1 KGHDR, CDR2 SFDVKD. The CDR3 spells CATSGPGNTEAFF. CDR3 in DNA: TGTGCCACCAGTGGCCCTGGGAACACTGAAGCTTTCTTT.

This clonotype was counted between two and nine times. This CDR3 is CSADGQGFDTQYF. The CDR3 region has the DNA TGCAGCGCAGACGGACAGGGTTTCGACACGCAGTATTTT. The chain joins TRBV29-1 to TRBJ2-3; 8 positions agree with TRBD1. CDR1 and CDR2 (germline): SQVTM, ANQGSEA. V gave up 7 bases and J gave up 9 bases; unmatched junction bases: 12. This CDR3 spans 13 amino acids.

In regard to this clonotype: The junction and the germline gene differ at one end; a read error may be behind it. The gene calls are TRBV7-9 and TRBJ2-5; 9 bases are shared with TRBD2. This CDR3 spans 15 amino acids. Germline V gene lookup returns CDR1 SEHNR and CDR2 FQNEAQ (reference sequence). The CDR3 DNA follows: TGCGCCAGCAGCCTGACCATAGCGGGAGAGGAGACCCAGTACTTC. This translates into CASSLTIAGEETQYF.

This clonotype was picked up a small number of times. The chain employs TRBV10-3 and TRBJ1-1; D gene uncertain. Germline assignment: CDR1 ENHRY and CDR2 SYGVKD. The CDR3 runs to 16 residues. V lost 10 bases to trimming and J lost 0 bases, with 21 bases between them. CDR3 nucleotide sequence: TGTGCCAGCAGAGAAACGTCTTTGGGCCTGAACACTGAAGCTTTCTTT. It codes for CASRETSLGLNTEAFF.

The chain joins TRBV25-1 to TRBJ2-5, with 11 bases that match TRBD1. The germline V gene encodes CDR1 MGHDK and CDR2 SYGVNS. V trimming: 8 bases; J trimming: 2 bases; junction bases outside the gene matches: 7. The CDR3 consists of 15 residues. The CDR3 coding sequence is TGTGCCAGCGTACCGGGACAGGGGGGACAAGAGACCCAGTACTTC. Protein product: CASVPGQGGQETQYF. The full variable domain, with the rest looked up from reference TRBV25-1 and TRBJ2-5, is EADIYQTPRYLVIGTGKKITLECSQTMGHDKMYWYQQDPGMELHLIHYSYGVNSTEKGDLSSESTVSRIRTEHFPLTLESARPSHTSQYLCASVPGQGGQETQYFGPGTRLLVL.

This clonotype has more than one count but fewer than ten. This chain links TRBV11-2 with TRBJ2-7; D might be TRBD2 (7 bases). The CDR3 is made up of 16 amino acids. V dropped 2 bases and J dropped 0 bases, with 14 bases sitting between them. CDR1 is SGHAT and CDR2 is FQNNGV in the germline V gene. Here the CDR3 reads CASSLSGGQTSYEQYF. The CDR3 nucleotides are TGTGCCAGCAGCTTATCCGGGGGGCAGACCTCCTACGAGCAGTACTTC.

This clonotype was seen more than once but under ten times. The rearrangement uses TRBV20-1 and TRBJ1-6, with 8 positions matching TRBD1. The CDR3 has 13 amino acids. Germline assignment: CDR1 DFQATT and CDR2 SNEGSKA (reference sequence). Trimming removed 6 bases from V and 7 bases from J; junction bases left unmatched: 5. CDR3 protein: CSALDRVNSPLHF. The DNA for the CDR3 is TGCAGTGCCCTGGACAGGGTCAATTCACCCCTCCACTTT.

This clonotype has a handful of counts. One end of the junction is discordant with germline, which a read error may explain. The CDR3 protein is CASSAVMGVNYGYTF. In nucleotides, the CDR3 is TGCGCCAGCAGCGCCGTCATGGGAGTGAACTATGGCTACACCTTC. The J gene is TRBJ1-2, the V gene TRBV7-9; unclear D gene. Germline lookup yields CDR1 SEHNR and CDR2 FQNEAQ (reference sequence). The CDR3 sequence is 15 residues long.

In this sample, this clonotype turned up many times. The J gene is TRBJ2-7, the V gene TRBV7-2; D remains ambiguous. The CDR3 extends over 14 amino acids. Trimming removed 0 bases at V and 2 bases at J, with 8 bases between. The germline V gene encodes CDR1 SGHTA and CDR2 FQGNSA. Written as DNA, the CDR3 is TGTGCCAGCAGCTTAGCTGCTAGAACCTACGAGCAGTACTTC. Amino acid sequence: CASSLAARTYEQYF.

The chain's CDR3 is CASSLATQVASTNEKLFF. The CDR3 coding sequence is TGTGCCAGCAGCTTAGCAACTCAAGTGGCTTCAACTAATGAAAAACTGTTTTTT. The rearrangement uses TRBV7-9 and TRBJ1-4; the D is unclear. There are 18 residues in the CDR3. The germline V gene has CDR1 SEHNR and CDR2 FQNEAQ (reference sequence). The V end was cut by 0 bases, the J end by 0 bases, with 14 bases between.

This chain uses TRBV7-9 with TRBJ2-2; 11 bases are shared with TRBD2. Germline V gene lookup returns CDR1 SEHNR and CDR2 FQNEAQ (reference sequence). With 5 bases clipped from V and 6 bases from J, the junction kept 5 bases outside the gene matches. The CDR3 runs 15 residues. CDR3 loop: CASSLLAGDSGELFF. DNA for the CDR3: TGTGCCAGCAGCCTACTAGCGGGAGATTCCGGGGAGCTGTTTTTT.

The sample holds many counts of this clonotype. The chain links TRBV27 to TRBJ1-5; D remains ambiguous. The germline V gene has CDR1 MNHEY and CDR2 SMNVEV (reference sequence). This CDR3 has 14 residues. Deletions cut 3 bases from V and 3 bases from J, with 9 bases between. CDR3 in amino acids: CASSLNGFNQPQHF. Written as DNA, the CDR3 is TGTGCCAGCAGTTTGAACGGTTTCAATCAGCCCCAGCATTTT.

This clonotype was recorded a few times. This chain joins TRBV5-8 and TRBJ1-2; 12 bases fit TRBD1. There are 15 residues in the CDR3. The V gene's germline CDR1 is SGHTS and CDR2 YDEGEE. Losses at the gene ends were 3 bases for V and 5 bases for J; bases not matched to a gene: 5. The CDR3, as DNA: TGTGCCAGCAGCTGGGGACAGGGGGCAGAATATGGCTACACCTTC. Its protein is CASSWGQGAEYGYTF.

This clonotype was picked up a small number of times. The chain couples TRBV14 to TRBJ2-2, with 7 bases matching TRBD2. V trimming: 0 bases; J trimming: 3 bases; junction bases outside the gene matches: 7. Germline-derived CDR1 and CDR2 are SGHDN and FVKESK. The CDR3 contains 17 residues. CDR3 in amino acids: CASSQDGGLPYTGELFF. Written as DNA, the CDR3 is TGTGCCAGCAGCCAAGATGGGGGACTACCGTACACCGGGGAGCTGTTTTTT.

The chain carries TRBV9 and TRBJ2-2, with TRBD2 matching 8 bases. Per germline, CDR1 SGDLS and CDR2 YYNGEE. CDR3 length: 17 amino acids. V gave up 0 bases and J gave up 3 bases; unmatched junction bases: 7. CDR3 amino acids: CASSVASPAGDTGELFF. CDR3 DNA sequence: TGTGCCAGCAGCGTAGCCTCCCCAGCGGGAGACACCGGGGAGCTGTTTTTT.